A single sample gave rise to the 9 T cell receptor beta chains below, sequenced in a study of T cells in Graves' hyperthyroidism and ophthalmopathy. RNA transcripts were the template for amplifying TCR beta CDR3 regions. Carried out on the TCR CDR3, a first-round RT-PCR used the HTBI primer set. TCRdb re-analysed the multiplex PCR reads in MiXCR, keeping a single row per CDR3 protein. The sample records fewer than 500,000 distinct CDR3 sequences, approximately 15% being singletons. Material: blood. The receptors derive from a man aged 18 to 30 with Graves' ophthalmopathy.

This clonotype was seen more than once but under ten times. The CDR3 nucleotides read TGTGCCTCCGGGACAGGGTTATACGAGCAGTACTTC. Its protein product is CASGTGLYEQYF. The chain recombines TRBV19 with TRBJ2-7; 9 bases align to TRBD1. The J segment lost 4 bases and the V segment lost 11 bases, leaving 6 bases of the junction unmatched. The length of the CDR3 is 12 residues. Germline-derived CDR1 and CDR2 are LNHDA and SQIVND (reference sequence). The full variable domain, with the rest looked up from reference TRBV19 and TRBJ2-7, is DGGITQSPKYLFRKEGQNVTLSCEQNLNHDAMYWYRQDPGQGLRLIYYSQIVNDFQKGDIAEGYSVSREKKESFPLTVTSAQKNPTAFYLCASGTGLYEQYFGPGTRLTVT.

This clonotype was picked up many times. The chain carries TRBV18 and TRBJ2-5, with D tentatively TRBD1 or TRBD2 (5 bases each). V shed 2 bases and J shed 5 bases, with 15 bases lying between them. CDR1 is KGHSH and CDR2 is LQKENI in the germline V gene. CDR3 length: 15 residues. CDR3 residues: CASSPSLGEIETQYF. The DNA of the CDR3 is TGTGCCAGCTCACCATCGCTAGGGGAGATCGAGACCCAGTACTTC.

This clonotype was observed many times. This chain links TRBV20-1 with TRBJ2-5, with D tentatively TRBD1 (6 bases). The CDR3 loop spans 12 amino acids. The ends were cut back, 6 bases at V and 3 bases at J, with 11 bases in the middle. Germline CDR1 reads DFQATT; CDR2 reads SNEGSKA (reference sequence). CDR3 loop: CSAQRTEETQYF. CDR3 in DNA: TGCAGTGCCCAAAGGACAGAAGAGACCCAGTACTTC.

This clonotype was detected ten times or more. The V and J genes are TRBV20-1 and TRBJ1-4, with D maybe TRBD1 (5 bases). Trimming removed 5 bases at V and 8 bases at J, with 15 bases between. The CDR3 loop spans 13 amino acids. Germline V gives CDR1 DFQATT, CDR2 SNEGSKA (reference sequence). The DNA for the CDR3 is TGCAGTGCTCGGGGCGACGAAGCCGAAAAACTGTTTTTT. It yields the protein CSARGDEAEKLFF.

This chain connects TRBV14 to TRBJ2-5, with unresolved D. Germline V gives CDR1 SGHDN, CDR2 FVKESK. V lost 4 bases to trimming and J lost 5 bases, with 11 bases between them. The length of the CDR3 is 13 residues. CDR3: CASSLPFSETQYF. For the CDR3, the DNA is TGTGCCAGCAGCCTTCCTTTCTCCGAGACCCAGTACTTC.

The sample holds many counts of this clonotype. V is TRBV7-9 and J is TRBJ2-7; TRBD1 matches at 7 bases. CDR1 is SEHNR, CDR2 FQNEAQ, per germline (reference sequence). This CDR3 region has 12 residues. V lost 5 bases, J lost 6 bases, and 4 bases stayed unmatched. In DNA form, the CDR3 reads TGTGCCAGCAGCCAACACAGGGGCGAGCAGTACTTC. This codes for CASSQHRGEQYF.

The rearrangement links TRBV12-3 or TRBV12-4 to TRBJ1-6; no definite D call. CDR3 length: 14 amino acids. V was shortened by 3 bases and J by 7 bases, with 10 bases between the two germline ends. The CDR3 loop is CASSFSAGNSPLHF. CDR3 sequence (DNA): TGTGCCAGCAGTTTTTCCGCCGGGAATTCACCCCTCCACTTT.

The chain is built from TRBV4-1 and TRBJ1-2; no reliable D call. The germline V gene has CDR1 MGHRA and CDR2 YSYEKL. Trimming took 0 bases from V and 2 from J, leaving 10 bases between them. The length of the CDR3 is 15 residues. The CDR3 nucleotides are TGCGCCAGCAGCCAAGATCCAGCACAAAACTATGGCTACACCTTC. This translates into CASSQDPAQNYGYTF.

CDR3 residues: CASSESGGAGALGDTQYF. Here the CDR3 DNA reads TGCGCCAGCAGTGAGTCAGGGGGGGCAGGGGCGCTAGGAGATACGCAGTATTTT. J is TRBJ2-3 and V is TRBV10-1, with D possibly TRBD2 on 7 matching bases. The CDR3 covers 18 residues. CDR1 and CDR2 from the germline V gene are WNHNN and SYGVQD (reference sequence). The V end lost 0 bases, the J end lost 5 bases, and 21 bases lay between the germline ends.